This is a list of T cell receptor beta chains from one sample in a study of blood T cells in healthy people across ages. TCRdb used MiXCR to reprocess the 5' RACE reads, holding one entry per CDR3 protein. Among around 900,000 distinct CDR3 sequences listed, under 30% were seen once. What was sequenced was blood. These TCRs come from a woman of 80 years or more in good health. CDR3s include the opening cysteine and the closing phenylalanine or tryptophan. Fields, in order: D gene, clone size, J gene, V gene, CDR3 protein, CDR3 DNA. A D gene is named only where the DNA matches it firmly. Clone sizes are given selectively: once, few, many, or a class where the clone is expanded.

d_gene: TRBD1
abundance: few
j_gene: TRBJ1-5
v_gene: TRBV30
CDR3aa: CAWSPDRGSQPQHF
CDR3nt: TGTGCCTGGAGCCCCGACAGGGGAAGTCAGCCCCAGCATTTT

d_gene: TRBD1
abundance: few
j_gene: TRBJ2-5
v_gene: TRBV7-9
CDR3aa: CASSPGQGLLETQYF
CDR3nt: TGTGCCAGCAGCCCGGGACAGGGGCTGTTAGAGACCCAGTACTTC

d_gene: .
abundance: .
j_gene: TRBJ2-3
v_gene: TRBV7-6
CDR3aa: CASSPQGNTDTQYF
CDR3nt: TGTGCCAGCAGCCCTCAGGGTAACACAGATACGCAGTATTTT

d_gene: .
abundance: .
j_gene: TRBJ1-2
v_gene: TRBV5-1
CDR3aa: CASSLEGTTNYGYTF
CDR3nt: TGCGCCAGCAGCTTGGAGGGGACAACTAACTATGGCTACACCTTC

d_gene: TRBD2
abundance: .
j_gene: TRBJ2-4
v_gene: TRBV3-1
CDR3aa: CASRPRGGGGNEQYF
CDR3nt: TGTGCCAGCAGGCCCCGGGGCGGGGGGGGTAATGAGCAGTACTTC

d_gene: .
abundance: many
j_gene: TRBJ1-4
v_gene: TRBV2
CDR3aa: CASMRQGATNEKLFF
CDR3nt: TGTGCCAGCATGAGGCAGGGAGCAACTAATGAAAAACTGTTTTTT

d_gene: TRBD2
abundance: .
j_gene: TRBJ2-5
v_gene: TRBV12-3/TRBV12-4
CDR3aa: CASSFFKRGGSEAQYF
CDR3nt: TGTGCCAGCAGTTTTTTTAAGCGGGGGGGATCAGAGGCCCAGTACTTC

d_gene: TRBD2
abundance: many
j_gene: TRBJ2-5
v_gene: TRBV20-1
CDR3aa: CSAKRDYDRRETQYF
CDR3nt: TGCAGTGCAAAACGGGACTACGATAGGAGAGAGACCCAGTACTTC

d_gene: .
abundance: many
j_gene: TRBJ1-4
v_gene: TRBV5-1
CDR3aa: CASSVDTTNEKLFF
CDR3nt: TGCGCCAGCAGCGTGGACACAACTAATGAAAAACTGTTTTTT

d_gene: .
abundance: many
j_gene: TRBJ2-7
v_gene: TRBV6-2/TRBV6-3
CDR3aa: CASSYGRNIAYEQYF
CDR3nt: TGTGCCAGCAGTTACGGCCGGAATATTGCCTACGAGCAGTACTTC

d_gene: .
abundance: once
j_gene: TRBJ2-4
v_gene: TRBV5-1
CDR3aa: CASSGDGDTKNIQYF
CDR3nt: TGCGCCAGCAGCGGAGATGGCGACACCAAAAACATTCAGTACTTC

d_gene: TRBD2
abundance: many
j_gene: TRBJ2-5
v_gene: TRBV6-2/TRBV6-3
CDR3aa: CASGSPFGGQETQYF
CDR3nt: TGTGCCAGCGGGTCTCCCTTCGGGGGGCAAGAGACCCAGTACTTC

d_gene: TRBD1
abundance: few
j_gene: TRBJ2-5
v_gene: TRBV7-8
CDR3aa: CASRESGQGYNEQYF
CDR3nt: TGTGCCAGCAGGGAGTCGGGACAGGGGTACAATGAGCAGTACTTC

d_gene: .
abundance: .
j_gene: TRBJ1-4
v_gene: TRBV9
CDR3aa: CASSIGQDNEKLFF
CDR3nt: TGTGCCAGCAGCATTGGACAAGATAATGAAAAACTGTTTTTT

d_gene: TRBD2
abundance: many
j_gene: TRBJ2-3
v_gene: TRBV9
CDR3aa: CASSVASSGTTDTQYF
CDR3nt: TGTGCCAGCAGCGTAGCTTCTAGCGGGACCACAGATACGCAGTATTTT

d_gene: .
abundance: .
j_gene: TRBJ1-1
v_gene: TRBV7-9
CDR3aa: CASSRRDWRTEAFF
CDR3nt: TGTGCCAGCAGCCGTCGGGACTGGCGCACTGAAGCTTTCTTT

d_gene: .
abundance: .
j_gene: TRBJ1-2
v_gene: TRBV4-3
CDR3aa: CASSQDVRGAGYGYTF
CDR3nt: TGCGCCAGCAGCCAAGATGTCAGGGGCGCGGGCTATGGCTACACCTTC

d_gene: .
abundance: many
j_gene: TRBJ2-3
v_gene: TRBV7-2
CDR3aa: CASSLKDTQYF
CDR3nt: TGTGCCAGCAGCTTAAAAGATACGCAGTATTTT

d_gene: TRBD1
abundance: .
j_gene: TRBJ2-7
v_gene: TRBV28
CDR3aa: CAGRPGGGEQYF
CDR3nt: TGTGCCGGCAGGCCAGGGGGCGGCGAGCAGTACTTC

d_gene: TRBD2
abundance: .
j_gene: TRBJ2-2
v_gene: TRBV20-1
CDR3aa: CSATGLAGTNTGELFF
CDR3nt: TGCAGTGCTACTGGACTAGCCGGAACGAACACCGGGGAGCTGTTTTTT

d_gene: .
abundance: many
j_gene: TRBJ2-1
v_gene: TRBV9
CDR3aa: CASSVLVESYNEQFF
CDR3nt: TGTGCCAGCAGCGTACTGGTGGAATCCTACAATGAGCAGTTCTTC

d_gene: .
abundance: many
j_gene: TRBJ1-2
v_gene: TRBV10-3
CDR3aa: CAISAGSGGGYTF
CDR3nt: TGTGCCATCAGTGCCGGCAGCGGGGGGGGCTACACCTTC

d_gene: .
abundance: many
j_gene: TRBJ2-6
v_gene: TRBV27
CDR3aa: CASSSDILSGANVLTF
CDR3nt: TGTGCCAGCAGTTCGGACATTCTTAGTGGGGCCAACGTCCTGACTTTC

d_gene: .
abundance: few
j_gene: TRBJ1-6
v_gene: TRBV20-1
CDR3aa: CSASRAADNSPLHF
CDR3nt: TGCAGTGCTAGTCGGGCAGCGGATAATTCACCCCTCCACTTT

d_gene: TRBD1
abundance: few
j_gene: TRBJ1-4
v_gene: TRBV28
CDR3aa: CASSRTGVNEKLFF
CDR3nt: TGTGCCAGCAGTCGGACAGGAGTTAATGAAAAACTGTTTTTT

d_gene: TRBD2
abundance: many
j_gene: TRBJ2-3
v_gene: TRBV4-2
CDR3aa: CASSRTSGGTQYF
CDR3nt: TGTGCCAGCAGCCGGACTAGCGGGGGTACGCAGTATTTT

d_gene: .
abundance: few
j_gene: TRBJ1-1
v_gene: TRBV6-2/TRBV6-3
CDR3aa: CASNQQWNTEAFF
CDR3nt: TGTGCCAGCAATCAACAGTGGAACACTGAAGCTTTCTTT

d_gene: .
abundance: few
j_gene: TRBJ1-5
v_gene: TRBV20-1
CDR3aa: CSASKGTLVVGQPQHF
CDR3nt: TGCAGTGCTAGTAAAGGCACCCTTGTTGTAGGACAGCCCCAGCATTTT

d_gene: .
abundance: .
j_gene: TRBJ1-3
v_gene: TRBV20-1
CDR3aa: CSAREASSGNTIYF
CDR3nt: TGCAGTGCTAGGGAGGCAAGCTCTGGAAACACCATATATTTT

d_gene: .
abundance: .
j_gene: TRBJ1-2
v_gene: TRBV9
CDR3aa: CASSPTSDWGYTF
CDR3nt: TGTGCCAGCAGCCCAACCAGCGACTGGGGCTACACCTTC

d_gene: TRBD2
abundance: .
j_gene: TRBJ2-1
v_gene: TRBV12-3/TRBV12-4
CDR3aa: CASSPGPGTSSYNEQFF
CDR3nt: TGTGCCAGCAGCCCAGGCCCCGGGACTAGCTCCTACAATGAGCAGTTCTTC